This paragraph covers one TCR beta chain sequence. The sample is drawn from a study of cytomegalovirus exposure and HLA in healthy donors. This CDR3 is built from 15 residues. J lost 8 bases, V lost 3 bases, and 10 bases had no gene match. Germline CDR1 is WSHSY and CDR2 is SAAADI. A multiplex PCR was run with 60 Vbeta primers and 13 Jbeta primers. In the authors' workflow: A later analysis tallied approximately 80 million unique TCR beta chains, some 12 million of them shared. The method was immunoSEQ multiplex PCR; TCRdb's version includes in-frame clones alone and lacks a portion of them. V and J calls and clone size are copied from that table; D and trimming were computed from the DNA. The sample carries some 130,000 clones, 70% to 80% recorded once. As for the donors, each was a healthy bone marrow donor.

The chain employs TRBV10-2 and TRBJ2-1, with 7 bases fitting TRBD2. The receptor was derived from a middle-aged man in good health and CMV-seronegative. Sequencing was done on a sample of PBMCs. The DNA for the CDR3 is TGCGCCAGCAGTGAAAGCGCGGGAGACGGGCATGAGCAGTTCTTC. Translation: CASSESAGDGHEQFF.